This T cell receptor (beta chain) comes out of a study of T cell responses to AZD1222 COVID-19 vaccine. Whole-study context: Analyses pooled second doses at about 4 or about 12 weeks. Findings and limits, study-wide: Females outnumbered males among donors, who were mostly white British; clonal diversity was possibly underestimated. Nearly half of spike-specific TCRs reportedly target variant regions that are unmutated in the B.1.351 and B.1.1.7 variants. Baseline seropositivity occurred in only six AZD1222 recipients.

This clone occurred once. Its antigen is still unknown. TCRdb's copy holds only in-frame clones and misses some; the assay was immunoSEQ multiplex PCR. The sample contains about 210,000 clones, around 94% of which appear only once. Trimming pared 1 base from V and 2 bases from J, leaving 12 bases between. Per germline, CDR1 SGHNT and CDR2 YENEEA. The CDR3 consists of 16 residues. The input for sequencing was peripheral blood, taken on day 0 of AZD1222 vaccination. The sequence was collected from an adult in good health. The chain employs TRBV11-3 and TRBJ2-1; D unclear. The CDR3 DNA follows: TGTGCCAGCAGCTTAGCCCACAGTCGCGCCTACAATGAGCAGTTCTTC. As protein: CASSLAHSRAYNEQFF. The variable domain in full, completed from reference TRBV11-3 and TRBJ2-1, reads EAGVVQSPRYKIIEKKQPVAFWCNPISGHNTLYWYLQNLGQGPELLIRYENEEAVDDSQLPKDRFSAERLKGVDSTLKIQPAELGDSAVYLCASSLAHSRAYNEQFFGPGTRLTVL.